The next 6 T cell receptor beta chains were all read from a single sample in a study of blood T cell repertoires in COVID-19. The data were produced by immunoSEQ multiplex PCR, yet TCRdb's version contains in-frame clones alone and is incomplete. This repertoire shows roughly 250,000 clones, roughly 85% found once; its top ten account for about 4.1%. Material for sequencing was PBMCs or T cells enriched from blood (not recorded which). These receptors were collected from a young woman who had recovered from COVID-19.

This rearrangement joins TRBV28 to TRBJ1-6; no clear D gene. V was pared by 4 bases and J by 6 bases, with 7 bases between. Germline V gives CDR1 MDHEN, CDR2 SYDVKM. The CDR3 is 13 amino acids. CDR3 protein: CASSYSVNSPLHF. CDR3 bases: TGTGCCAGCAGTTATAGTGTTAATTCACCCCTCCACTTT. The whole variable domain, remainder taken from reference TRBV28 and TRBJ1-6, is DVKVTQSSRYLVKRTGEKVFLECVQDMDHENMFWYRQDPGLGLRLIYFSYDVKMKEKGDIPEGYSVSREKKERFSLILESASTNQTSMYLCASSYSVNSPLHFGNGTRLTVT.

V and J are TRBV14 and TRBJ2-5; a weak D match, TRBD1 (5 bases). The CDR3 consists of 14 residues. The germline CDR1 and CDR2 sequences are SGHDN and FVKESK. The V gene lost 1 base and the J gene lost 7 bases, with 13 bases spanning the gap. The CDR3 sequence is CASSQAVQRGTQYF. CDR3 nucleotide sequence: TGTGCCAGCAGCCAAGCGGTACAAAGGGGGACCCAGTACTTC.

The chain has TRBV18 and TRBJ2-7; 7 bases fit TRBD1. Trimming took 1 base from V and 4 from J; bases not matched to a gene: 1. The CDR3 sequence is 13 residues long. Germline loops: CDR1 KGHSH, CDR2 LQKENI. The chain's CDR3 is CASSPRQGYEQYF. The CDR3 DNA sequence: TGTGCCAGCTCACCACGACAGGGTTACGAGCAGTACTTC.

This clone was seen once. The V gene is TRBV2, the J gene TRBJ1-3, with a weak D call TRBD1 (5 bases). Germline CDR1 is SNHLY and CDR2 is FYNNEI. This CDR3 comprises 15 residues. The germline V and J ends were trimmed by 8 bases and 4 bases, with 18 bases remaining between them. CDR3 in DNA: TGTGCCAGCGTGCTCCCCCCTCAGGGAGGAAACACCATATATTTT. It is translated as CASVLPPQGGNTIYF.

CDR3: CASSLPGTGSMNTEAFF. Written as DNA, the CDR3 is TGTGCCAGCAGCTTACCCGGGACAGGTTCCATGAACACTGAAGCTTTCTTT. The rearrangement links TRBV7-8 to TRBJ1-1, with 8 bases fitting TRBD1. Germline CDR1 and CDR2: SGHVS and FQNEAQ. The CDR3 length is 17 residues. V was pared by 2 bases and J by 0 bases, with 8 bases of the junction left unmatched.

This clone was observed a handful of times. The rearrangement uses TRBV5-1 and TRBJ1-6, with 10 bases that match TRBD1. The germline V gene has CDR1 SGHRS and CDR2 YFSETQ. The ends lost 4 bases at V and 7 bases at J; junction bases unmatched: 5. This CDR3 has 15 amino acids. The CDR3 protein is CASSGTTGGNSPLHF. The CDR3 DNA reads TGCGCCAGCAGCGGAACGACAGGGGGCAATTCACCCCTCCACTTT.